The 20 T cell receptor beta chains presented below share a single source sample, sequenced in a study of blood T cell repertoires in COVID-19 (dated by TCRdb to 2019 to 2021). The protocol used for the library was the immunoSEQ multiplex PCR assay. TCRdb mirrors the immuneACCESS table, restricted to in-frame sequences. Some clones are absent from its copies; in checked studies, under half trace to an unresolved V gene, and the reason for the others is unknown. This sample has a few hundred thousand clones in its table, and 86% of those were observed once. The top ten clonotypes cover around 1.5% of the sample. Sequencing was performed on peripheral blood. These receptors all stem from a woman aged 45-65 years with acute or convalescent COVID-19.

The rearrangement uses TRBV30 and TRBJ2-2; 7 bases are shared with TRBD2. This CDR3 is built from 14 residues. V was clipped by 4 bases and J by 4 bases; unmatched bases: 6. Germline CDR1 and CDR2: GTSNPN and SVGIG (reference sequence). CDR3 bases: TGTGCCTGGAAGCCGGGGGGAGGCACCGGGGAGCTGTTTTTT. Amino acids: CAWKPGGGTGELFF.

This chain links TRBV19 with TRBJ2-2; perhaps TRBD2 as D (5 bases). Between the trimmed V and J ends, which lost 3 bases and 2 bases, there was a span of 13 bases. The CDR3 is 16 residues long. The germline V gene has CDR1 LNHDA and CDR2 SQIVND (reference sequence). CDR3 DNA sequence: TGTGCCAGTAGTATGCGCGGCAGGACTAACACCGGGGAGCTGTTTTTT. This gives the protein CASSMRGRTNTGELFF.

The chain couples TRBV7-3 to TRBJ2-1, with 13 bases lining up with TRBD2. V gave up 0 bases and J gave up 9 bases; unmatched junction bases: 11. The length of the CDR3 is 18 residues. Germline CDR1 and CDR2: SGHTA and FQGTGA. This CDR3 is CASSLTGRTSGSYGEQFF. The CDR3 DNA reads as TGTGCCAGCAGCTTAACGGGGCGGACTAGCGGGAGTTACGGTGAGCAGTTCTTC.

CDR3 bases: TGTGCCAGCAGTGTTCTAGCAGGGGCCAACTCTGGAAACACCATATATTTT. Translation: CASSVLAGANSGNTIYF. The genes are TRBV2 and TRBJ1-3, with D perhaps matching TRBD1 (6 bases). This CDR3 has 17 amino acids. V lost 4 bases and J 0 bases, leaving 16 bases between the germline ends. CDR1 SNHLY and CDR2 FYNNEI come from the germline V gene. Looking up the rest from reference TRBV2 and TRBJ1-3 gives the full variable domain: EPEVTQTPSHQVTQMGQEVILRCVPISNHLYFYWYRQILGQKVEFLVSFYNNEISEKSEIFDDQFSVERPDGSNFTLKIRSTKLEDSAMYFCASSVLAGANSGNTIYFGEGSWLTVV.

This clone has a count of ten or more. The V call is TRBV7-9, the J call TRBJ2-1; TRBD2 agrees at 9 bases. Germline values: CDR1 SEHNR, CDR2 FQNEAQ (reference sequence). This CDR3 region has 19 residues. J lost 2 bases, V lost 7 bases, and 18 bases had no gene match. The CDR3 here is CASTLGGSGRTATYNEQFF. CDR3 nucleotides: TGTGCCAGCACCCTAGGGGGGAGCGGGAGGACCGCAACCTACAATGAGCAGTTCTTC.

The chain joins TRBV28 to TRBJ2-1; 7 positions match TRBD1. Germline values: CDR1 MDHEN, CDR2 SYDVKM. V gave up 3 bases and J gave up 8 bases; unmatched junction bases: 13. This CDR3 is built from 16 residues. Written as DNA, the CDR3 is TGTGCCAGCAGTTTTTTCGGGACAGCGAGGGGACATGAGCAGTTCTTC. This codes for CASSFFGTARGHEQFF.

The V call is TRBV5-6, the J call TRBJ1-1, with D unclear. Germline-derived CDR1 and CDR2 are SGHDT and YYEEEE. The germline V and J ends were trimmed by 4 bases and 1 base, with 11 bases remaining between them. The CDR3 loop spans 14 amino acids. This CDR3 reads CASSRLGRNTEAFF. CDR3 nucleotide sequence: TGTGCCAGCAGCCGCCTCGGTCGGAACACTGAAGCTTTCTTT.

The chain recombines TRBV29-1 with TRBJ2-2; the D is unclear. CDR3 size: 13 residues. Deletions cut 3 bases from V and 4 bases from J, with 9 bases between. The V gene's germline CDR1 is SQVTM and CDR2 ANQGSEA. The CDR3 loop reads CSVDLRSTGELFF. Here the CDR3 DNA reads TGCAGCGTTGACCTGCGGAGCACCGGGGAGCTGTTTTTT.

This sequence joins TRBV19 and TRBJ2-5; 11 nucleotides match TRBD1. Germline CDR1 and CDR2: LNHDA and SQIVND (reference sequence). J was trimmed by 7 bases and V by 4 bases; bases with no gene match: 5. The CDR3 has 14 residues. The CDR3 here is CASSRDRGKGTQYF. Written as DNA, the CDR3 is TGTGCCAGTAGTAGGGACAGGGGGAAGGGGACCCAGTACTTC.

This chain links TRBV19 with TRBJ1-4; D is unclear. Germline lookup yields CDR1 LNHDA and CDR2 SQIVND (reference sequence). V was shortened by 3 bases and J by 4 bases, with 3 bases between the two germline ends. This CDR3 has 12 amino acids. CDR3 bases: TGTGCCAGTAGTATTCTTAATGAAAAACTGTTTTTT. It is translated as CASSILNEKLFF. The full variable domain, with the rest looked up from reference TRBV19 and TRBJ1-4, is DGGITQSPKYLFRKEGQNVTLSCEQNLNHDAMYWYRQDPGQGLRLIYYSQIVNDFQKGDIAEGYSVSREKKESFPLTVTSAQKNPTAFYLCASSILNEKLFFGSGTQLSVL.

The rearrangement links TRBV7-3 to TRBJ2-1; D possibly corresponds to TRBD2 (6 bases). Deletions cut 5 bases from V and 6 bases from J, with 20 bases between. The germline gives CDR1 SGHTA, CDR2 FQGTGA. The CDR3 covers 16 residues. The CDR3 nucleotides are TGTGCCAGCAGCCCGCGACTAGTTTCCTTTCCCAATGAGCAGTTCTTC. It encodes CASSPRLVSFPNEQFF.

This clone has just a few counts. The rearrangement joins TRBV19 to TRBJ1-5, with 7 bases matching TRBD1. The J segment lost 0 bases and the V segment lost 3 bases, leaving 2 bases of the junction unmatched. The length of the CDR3 is 15 residues. CDR1 is LNHDA and CDR2 is SQIVND in the germline V gene (reference sequence). The CDR3 DNA follows: TGTGCCAGTAGTATGGGACAGAATAGCAATCAGCCCCAGCATTTT. Translation gives CASSMGQNSNQPQHF.

V and J are TRBV6-5 and TRBJ2-3; D might be TRBD2 (6 bases). CDR1 and CDR2 (germline): MNHEY, SVGAGI. The CDR3 spans 14 residues. V shed 6 bases and J shed 1 base, with 11 bases lying between them. The CDR3 loop reads CASRLGTRTDTQYF. Here the CDR3 DNA reads TGTGCCAGCAGGCTGGGGACTCGCACAGATACGCAGTATTTT.

This sequence joins TRBV7-3 and TRBJ2-2; TRBD2 agrees at 7 bases. Per the germline V gene, CDR1 is SGHTA and CDR2 is FQGTGA. The CDR3 covers 17 residues. The J segment lost 3 bases and the V segment lost 5 bases, leaving 12 bases of the junction unmatched. The DNA of the CDR3 is TGTGCCAGCAGCCCCACCGCGGAGCGGGGTTACACCGGGGAGCTGTTTTTT. Translating it yields CASSPTAERGYTGELFF.

The chain couples TRBV29-1 to TRBJ2-5, with a weak D call TRBD2 (6 bases). CDR3 length equals 12 residues. CDR1 and CDR2 from the germline V gene are SQVTM and ANQGSEA. V was trimmed by 3 bases and J by 5 bases, leaving 10 bases between them. This CDR3 is CSVDTSRETQYF. The CDR3 nucleotides are TGCAGCGTTGATACTAGCCGGGAGACCCAGTACTTC.

This chain links TRBV9 with TRBJ1-5, with D hard to call. Per the germline V gene, CDR1 is SGDLS and CDR2 is YYNGEE. The V and J ends lost 3 bases and 0 bases respectively, with 10 bases between them. The CDR3 is 15 amino acids. CDR3 nucleotide sequence: TGTGCCAGCAGCGCCGGAGGTTTTAGCAATCAGCCCCAGCATTTT. It yields the protein CASSAGGFSNQPQHF. The full variable domain, rest sourced from reference TRBV9 and TRBJ1-5, is DSGVTQTPKHLITATGQRVTLRCSPRSGDLSVYWYQQSLDQGLQFLIQYYNGEERAKGNILERFSAQQFPDLHSELNLSSLELGDSALYFCASSAGGFSNQPQHFGDGTRLSIL.

V and J are TRBV7-3 and TRBJ1-2, with a weak D call TRBD1 (5 bases). CDR3 length: 15 amino acids. The germline V gene has CDR1 SGHTA and CDR2 FQGTGA. V was trimmed by 2 bases and J by 1 base, leaving 11 bases between them. The CDR3 DNA is TGTGCCAGCAGCTTAGTCCCAGGGAATAACTATGGCTACACCTTC. Protein product: CASSLVPGNNYGYTF.

The chain links TRBV30 to TRBJ1-4; no clear D gene. The germline V and J ends were trimmed by 0 bases and 0 bases, with 14 bases remaining between them. This CDR3 has 17 amino acids. Germline V lookup: CDR1 GTSNPN, CDR2 SVGIG (reference sequence). In nucleotides, the CDR3 is TGTGCCTGGAGTGTACCCAGGCGCTATGCAACTAATGAAAAACTGTTTTTT. This sequence encodes CAWSVPRRYATNEKLFF.

V gene TRBV18 combines with J gene TRBJ2-3; TRBD1 matches at 8 bases. Trimming cost V 0 bases and J 5 bases; bases outside gene matches: 7. The CDR3 runs to 16 residues. Germline CDR1 KGHSH, CDR2 LQKENI. The CDR3 sequence is CASSPPAGGRIDTQYF. The CDR3 DNA is TGTGCCAGCTCACCACCCGCAGGGGGCAGAATAGATACGCAGTATTTT.

This clone was found once. The same CDR3 also results from other DNA sequences found in this sample. The V and J genes are TRBV7-2 and TRBJ2-7; maybe TRBD2 (5 bases). There are 12 residues in the CDR3. Germline CDR1 and CDR2: SGHTA and FQGNSA. V shed 1 base and J shed 6 bases, with 7 bases lying between them. CDR3: CASSLGLSEQYF. The DNA of the CDR3 is TGTGCCAGCAGCTTAGGACTATCCGAGCAGTACTTC. Using reference TRBV7-2 and TRBJ2-7 for the parts outside the CDR3, the full variable domain is GAGVSQSPSNKVTEKGKDVELRCDPISGHTALYWYRQSLGQGLEFLIYFQGNSAPDKSGLPSDRFSAERTGGSVSTLTIQRTQQEDSAVYLCASSLGLSEQYFGPGTRLTVT.